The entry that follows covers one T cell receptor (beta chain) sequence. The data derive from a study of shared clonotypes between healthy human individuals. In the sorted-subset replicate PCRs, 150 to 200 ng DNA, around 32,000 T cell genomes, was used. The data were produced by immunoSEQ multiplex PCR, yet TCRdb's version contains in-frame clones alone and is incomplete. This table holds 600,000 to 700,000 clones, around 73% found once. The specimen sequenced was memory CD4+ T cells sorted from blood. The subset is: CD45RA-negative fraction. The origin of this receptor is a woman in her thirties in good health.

CDR3 bases: TGTGCCAGCAGTTTTTGGGTTACCGGGGAGCTGTTTTTT. This gives the protein CASSFWVTGELFF. The chain employs TRBV28 and TRBJ2-2, with D uncertain. The CDR3 sequence is 13 residues long. Trimming removed 3 bases from V and 5 bases from J, with 7 bases in between. Germline CDR1 MDHEN, CDR2 SYDVKM.